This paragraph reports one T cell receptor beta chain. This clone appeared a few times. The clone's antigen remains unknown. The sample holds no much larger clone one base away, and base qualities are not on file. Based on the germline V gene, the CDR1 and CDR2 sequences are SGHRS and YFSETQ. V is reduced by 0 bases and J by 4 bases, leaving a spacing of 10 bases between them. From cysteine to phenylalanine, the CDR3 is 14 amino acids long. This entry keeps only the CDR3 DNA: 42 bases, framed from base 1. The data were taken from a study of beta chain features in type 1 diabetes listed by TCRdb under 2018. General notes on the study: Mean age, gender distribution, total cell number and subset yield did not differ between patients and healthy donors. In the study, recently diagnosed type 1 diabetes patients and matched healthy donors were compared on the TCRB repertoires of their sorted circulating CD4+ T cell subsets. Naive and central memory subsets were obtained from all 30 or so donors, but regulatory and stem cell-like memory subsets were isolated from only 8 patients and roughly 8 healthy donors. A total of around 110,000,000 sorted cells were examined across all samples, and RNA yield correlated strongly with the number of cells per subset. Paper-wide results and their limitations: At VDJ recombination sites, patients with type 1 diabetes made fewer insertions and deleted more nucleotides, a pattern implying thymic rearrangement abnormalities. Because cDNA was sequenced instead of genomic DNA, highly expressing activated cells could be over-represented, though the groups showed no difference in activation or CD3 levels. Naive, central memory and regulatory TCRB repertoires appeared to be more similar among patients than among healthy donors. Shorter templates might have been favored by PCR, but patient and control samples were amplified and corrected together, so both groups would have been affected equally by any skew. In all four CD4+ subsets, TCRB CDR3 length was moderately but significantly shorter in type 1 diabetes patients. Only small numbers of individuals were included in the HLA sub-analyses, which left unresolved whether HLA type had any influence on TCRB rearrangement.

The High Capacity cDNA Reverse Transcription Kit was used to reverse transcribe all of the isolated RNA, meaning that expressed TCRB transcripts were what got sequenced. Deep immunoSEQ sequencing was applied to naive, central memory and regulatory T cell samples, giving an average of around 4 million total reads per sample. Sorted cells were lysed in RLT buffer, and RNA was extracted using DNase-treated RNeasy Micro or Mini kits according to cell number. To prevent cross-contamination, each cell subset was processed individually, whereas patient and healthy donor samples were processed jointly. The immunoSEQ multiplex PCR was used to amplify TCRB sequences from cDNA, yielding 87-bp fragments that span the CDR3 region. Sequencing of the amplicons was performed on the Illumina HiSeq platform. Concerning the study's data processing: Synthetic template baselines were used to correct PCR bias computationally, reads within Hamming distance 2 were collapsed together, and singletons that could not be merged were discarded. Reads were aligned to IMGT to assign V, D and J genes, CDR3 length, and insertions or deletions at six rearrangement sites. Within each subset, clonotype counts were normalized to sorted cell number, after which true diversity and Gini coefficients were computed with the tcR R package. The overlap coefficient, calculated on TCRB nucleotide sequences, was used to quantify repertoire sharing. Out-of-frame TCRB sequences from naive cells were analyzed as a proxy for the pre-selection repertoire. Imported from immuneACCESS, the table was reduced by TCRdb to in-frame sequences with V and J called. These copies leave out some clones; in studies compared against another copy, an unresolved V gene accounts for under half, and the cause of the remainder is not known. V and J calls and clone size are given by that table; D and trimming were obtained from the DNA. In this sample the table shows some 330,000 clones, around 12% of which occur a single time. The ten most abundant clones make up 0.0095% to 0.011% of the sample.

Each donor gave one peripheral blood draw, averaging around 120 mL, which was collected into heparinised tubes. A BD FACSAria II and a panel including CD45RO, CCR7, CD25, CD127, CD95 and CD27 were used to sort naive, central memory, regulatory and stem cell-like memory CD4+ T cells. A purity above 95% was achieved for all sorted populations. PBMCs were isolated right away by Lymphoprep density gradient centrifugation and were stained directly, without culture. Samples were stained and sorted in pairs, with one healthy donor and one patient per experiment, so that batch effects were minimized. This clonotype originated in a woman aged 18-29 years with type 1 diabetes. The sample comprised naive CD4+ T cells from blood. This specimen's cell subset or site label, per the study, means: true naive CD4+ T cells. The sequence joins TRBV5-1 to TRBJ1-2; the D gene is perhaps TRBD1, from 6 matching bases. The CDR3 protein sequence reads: CASSLDQGSYGYTF. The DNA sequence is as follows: TGCGCCAGCAGCTTGGATCAGGGGTCCTATGGCTACACCTTC.